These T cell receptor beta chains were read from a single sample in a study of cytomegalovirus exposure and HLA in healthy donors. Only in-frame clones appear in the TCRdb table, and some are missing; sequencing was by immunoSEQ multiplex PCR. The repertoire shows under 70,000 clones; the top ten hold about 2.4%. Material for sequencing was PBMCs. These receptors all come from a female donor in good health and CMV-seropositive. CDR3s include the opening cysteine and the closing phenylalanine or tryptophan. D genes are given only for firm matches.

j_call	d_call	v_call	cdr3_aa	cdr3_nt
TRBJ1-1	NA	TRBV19	CASSIARGEAFF	TGTGCCAGTAGTATAGCACGGGGAGAAGCTTTCTTT
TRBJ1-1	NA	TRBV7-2	CASSGLLKYTEAFF	TGTGCCAGCAGCGGCCTCTTAAAGTACACTGAAGCTTTCTTT
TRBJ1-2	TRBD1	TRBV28	CASSQDRPSYYGYTF	TGTGCCAGCAGTCAGGACAGGCCGTCATACTATGGCTACACCTTC
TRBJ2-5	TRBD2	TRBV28	CASSSILPGLAGLQETQYF	TGTGCCAGCAGTTCCATATTACCGGGACTAGCGGGGTTACAAGAGACCCAGTACTTC
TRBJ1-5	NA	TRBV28	CASAPPKMGASQPQHF	TGTGCCAGCGCTCCCCCTAAGATGGGGGCCTCACAGCCCCAGCATTTT
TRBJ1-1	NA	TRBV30	CAWGGGNTEAFF	TGTGCCTGGGGGGGAGGGAACACTGAAGCTTTCTTT
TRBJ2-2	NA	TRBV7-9	CASSPRDSGELFF	TGTGCCAGCAGCCCGCGGGACTCCGGGGAGCTGTTTTTT
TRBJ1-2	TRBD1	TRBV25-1	CASSRTGGAYGYTF	TGTGCCAGCAGTCGCACAGGGGGCGCCTATGGCTACACCTTC
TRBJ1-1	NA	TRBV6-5	CASSYGTGTEAFF	TGTGCCAGCAGTTACGGCACCGGGACAGAAGCTTTCTTT
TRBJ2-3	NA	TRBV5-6	CASSPGTNTDTQYF	TGTGCCAGCAGCCCGGGGACAAACACAGATACGCAGTATTTT
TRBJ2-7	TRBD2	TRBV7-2	CASSSERGPYEQYF	TGTGCCAGCAGTAGTGAGCGGGGGCCCTACGAGCAGTACTTC
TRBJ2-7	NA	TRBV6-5	CASSYGQSSYEQYF	TGTGCCAGCAGTTACGGACAGAGCTCCTACGAGCAGTACTTC
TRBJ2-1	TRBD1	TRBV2	CASSEGQGWPYNEQFF	TGTGCCAGCAGTGAAGGACAGGGGTGGCCCTACAATGAGCAGTTCTTC
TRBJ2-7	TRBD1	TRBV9	CASSVEGTADYEQYF	TGTGCCAGCAGCGTAGAAGGGACAGCCGACTACGAGCAGTACTTC
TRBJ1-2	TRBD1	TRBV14	CASSHTGAGGPDFFYGYTF	TGTGCCAGCAGCCATACGGGGGCAGGGGGCCCCGACTTCTTTTATGGCTACACCTTC
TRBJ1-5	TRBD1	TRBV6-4	CASSDPLRQGGNQPQHF	TGTGCCAGCAGTGACCCCCTCCGACAGGGAGGCAATCAGCCCCAGCATTTT
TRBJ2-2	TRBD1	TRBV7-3	CASGPGQGRGELFF	TGTGCCAGCGGCCCGGGACAGGGCCGGGGGGAGCTGTTTTTT
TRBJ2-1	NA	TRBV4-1	CASSQVPRWPQQNIDEQFF	TGCGCCAGCAGCCAAGTTCCCCGATGGCCCCAACAGAATATTGATGAGCAGTTCTTC
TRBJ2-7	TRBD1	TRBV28	CASSAPFPDRGTYEQYF	TGTGCCAGCAGTGCCCCCTTTCCGGACAGGGGAACCTACGAGCAGTACTTC
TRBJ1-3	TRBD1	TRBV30	CAWRIGQGGTIYF	TGTGCCTGGAGGATCGGACAGGGGGGCACCATATATTTT
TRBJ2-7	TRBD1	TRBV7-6	CASSSTGTGAYEQYF	TGTGCCAGCAGCTCCACCGGGACAGGGGCCTACGAGCAGTACTTC
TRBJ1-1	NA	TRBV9	CASSGGRQGPNTEAFF	TGTGCCAGCAGCGGGGGGCGGCAGGGCCCGAACACTGAAGCTTTCTTT
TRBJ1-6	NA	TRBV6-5	CASSRIGTGNSPLHF	TGTGCCAGCAGTCGCATTGGGACTGGGAATTCACCCCTCCACTTT
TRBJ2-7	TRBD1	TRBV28	CASSSGQDSYEQYF	TGTGCCAGCAGCTCGGGACAGGACAGCTACGAGCAGTACTTC
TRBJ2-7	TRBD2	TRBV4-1	CASSQVLTSVYEQYF	TGCGCCAGCAGCCAAGTATTGACTAGCGTCTACGAGCAGTACTTC
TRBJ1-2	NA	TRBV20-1	CSADIGDGYTF	TGCAGTGCTGATATAGGGGATGGCTACACCTTC
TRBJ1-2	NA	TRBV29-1	CSVPRGGQGELNYGYTF	TGCAGCGTTCCGCGTGGGGGACAAGGGGAGCTTAACTATGGCTACACCTTC
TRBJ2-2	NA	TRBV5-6	CASSSGGELFF	TGTGCCAGCAGCTCGGGCGGGGAGCTGTTTTTT
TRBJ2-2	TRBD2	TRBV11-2	CASSLLAGGSGELFF	TGTGCCAGCAGTTTACTAGCGGGAGGGTCCGGGGAGCTGTTTTTT
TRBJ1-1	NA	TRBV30	CAWSVEANTEAFF	TGTGCCTGGAGTGTAGAAGCGAACACTGAAGCTTTCTTT
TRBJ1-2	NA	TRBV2	CASSESWGLWGYTF	TGTGCCAGCAGTGAATCTTGGGGGCTGTGGGGCTACACCTTC
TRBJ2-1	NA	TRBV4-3	CDSSQVQALEQFF	TGCGACAGCAGCCAAGTTCAGGCTTTAGAGCAGTTCTTC
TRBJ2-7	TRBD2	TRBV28	CASSTAGGGNYEQYF	TGTGCCAGCAGCACAGCGGGAGGGGGGAACTACGAGCAGTACTTC
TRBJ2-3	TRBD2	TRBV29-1	CSVLAPGVAGGTQYF	TGCAGCGTTCTCGCTCCGGGGGTAGCGGGAGGGACGCAGTATTTT
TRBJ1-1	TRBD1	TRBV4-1	CASSPPGTGGEAFF	TGCGCCAGCAGCCCCCCAGGGACAGGGGGTGAAGCTTTCTTT
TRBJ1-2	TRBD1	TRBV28	CASSQGGTGVGGYTF	TGTGCCAGCTCACAAGGCGGGACAGGGGTGGGTGGCTACACCTTC
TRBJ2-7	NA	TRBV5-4	CASSLDGGAGVEQYF	TGTGCCAGCAGCTTGGATGGGGGCGCCGGTGTCGAGCAGTACTTC
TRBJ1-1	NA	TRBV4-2	CASSQDHNRVNTEAFF	TGTGCCAGCAGCCAAGATCACAACAGGGTGAACACTGAAGCTTTCTTT
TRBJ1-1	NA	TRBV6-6	CASSPRGRGTEAFF	TGTGCCAGCAGTCCCCGGGGTCGGGGCACTGAAGCTTTCTTT
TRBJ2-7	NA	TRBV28	CASSPVEVASYEQYF	TGTGCCAGCAGTCCCGTTGAGGTGGCCTCCTACGAGCAGTACTTC
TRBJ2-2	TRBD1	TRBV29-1	CSVGGTGVDTGELFF	TGCAGCGTTGGGGGGACAGGGGTTGACACCGGGGAGCTGTTTTTT
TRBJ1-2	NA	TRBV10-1	CASSEGQRGYTF	TGCGCCAGCAGTGAGGGACAGCGTGGCTACACCTTC
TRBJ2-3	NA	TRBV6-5	CASRDSTDTQYF	TGTGCCAGCAGGGACTCCACAGATACGCAGTATTTT
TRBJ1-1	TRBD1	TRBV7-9	CASSFTGGAGTEAFF	TGTGCCAGCAGCTTTACAGGGGGCGCGGGGACTGAAGCTTTCTTT
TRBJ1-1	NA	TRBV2	CASRAGAVMNTEAFF	TGTGCCAGCAGGGCAGGGGCAGTGATGAACACTGAAGCTTTCTTT